Described below is a single TCR beta chain sequence and its context. J gave up 1 base and V 5 bases, and 11 bases lay outside the gene matches. Germline lookup yields CDR1 SGHRS and CDR2 YFSETQ. This CDR3 region has 17 residues. Amplification of TCR beta CDR3 regions used RNA as the template. The HTBI primer set was used in a first-round RT-PCR of the TCR CDR3. TCRdb reprocessed the multiplex PCR reads with MiXCR, giving one entry per CDR3 protein. The table shows around 340,000 distinct CDR3 sequences, with roughly 21% occurring only once. The data were taken from a study of T cells in Graves' hyperthyroidism and ophthalmopathy. The patients, who ranged from 18 to 65 in age, presented with newly diagnosed hyperthyroidism lasting under 2 months.

The chain couples TRBV5-1 to TRBJ1-2; 10 bases align to TRBD1. The clonotype originates from a woman between 50 and 59 years old with Graves' hyperthyroidism. Sequenced: blood. The CDR3 loop is CASRPRDRGSYNYGYTF. As DNA, the CDR3 is TGCGCCAGCAGACCCCGGGACAGGGGTTCCTATAACTATGGCTACACCTTC.